The subject of this entry is one T cell receptor beta chain. What it binds is not known. The CDR3 is 11 residues long. V was shortened by 3 bases and J by 6 bases, with 9 bases between the two germline ends. Per germline, CDR1 GTSNPN and CDR2 SVGIG (reference sequence). This sample was taken from a study of cytomegalovirus exposure and HLA in healthy donors. Findings and limits, study-wide: V- and J-gene trimming in TCR beta was tied to a missense DCLRE1C variant by an analysis performed later. In a later analysis, about 17,000 TCR beta sequences were associated with HLA alleles at 0.05 false discovery rate. Prediction of most subjects' HLA-A and HLA-B alleles by TCR beta sequences was reportedly accurate.

PCR primers comprised 60 Vbeta and 13 Jbeta primers. The protocol was immunoSEQ multiplex PCR, while the TCRdb copy is restricted to in-frame clones and leaves out a portion. Of roughly 160,000 clones in the sample, over 60% were seen once. Participants comprised healthy donors of bone marrow. The TCR sequence derives from a man in his fifties in good health and CMV-seropositive. The chain combines TRBV30 with TRBJ2-7; TRBD2 might be the D (5 bases). The specimen sequenced was PBMCs. The CDR3 nucleotides are TGTGCCTGGAGATGGGAGACCGAGCAGTACTTC. This codes for CAWRWETEQYF. Based on the CDR3 plus reference TRBV30 and TRBJ2-7, the full variable domain is SQTIHQWPATLVQPVGSPLSLECTVEGTSNPNLYWYRQAAGRGLQLLFYSVGIGQISSEVPQNLSASRPQDRQFILSSKKLLLSDSGFYLCAWRWETEQYFGPGTRLTVT.